This TCR beta chain stems from a study of T-cell reconstitution after alpha-beta-depleted transplantation in children. This clonotype has just a few counts. Germline CDR1 and CDR2: SQVTM and ANQGSEA. Trimming removed 4 bases from V and 7 bases from J, with 16 bases in between. CDR3 length: 13 amino acids. TCRbeta library preparation incorporated unique molecular identifiers. A single record per CDR3 protein comes from TCRdb applying MiXCR to the PCR reads. The data show 230,000 or so distinct CDR3 sequences, more than 7.5% seen once. The TCR was taken from a human donor who donated a stem cell graft to a child with SCID. Material: PBMCs from the stem cell graft donor, obtained from the stem cell graft. V usage is TRBV29-1 and J usage is TRBJ2-5; D uncertain. The CDR3, as DNA: TGCAGCGTTGCGGTAGCAGGCGGCGGGACCCAGTACTTC. The encoded protein is CSVAVAGGGTQYF.